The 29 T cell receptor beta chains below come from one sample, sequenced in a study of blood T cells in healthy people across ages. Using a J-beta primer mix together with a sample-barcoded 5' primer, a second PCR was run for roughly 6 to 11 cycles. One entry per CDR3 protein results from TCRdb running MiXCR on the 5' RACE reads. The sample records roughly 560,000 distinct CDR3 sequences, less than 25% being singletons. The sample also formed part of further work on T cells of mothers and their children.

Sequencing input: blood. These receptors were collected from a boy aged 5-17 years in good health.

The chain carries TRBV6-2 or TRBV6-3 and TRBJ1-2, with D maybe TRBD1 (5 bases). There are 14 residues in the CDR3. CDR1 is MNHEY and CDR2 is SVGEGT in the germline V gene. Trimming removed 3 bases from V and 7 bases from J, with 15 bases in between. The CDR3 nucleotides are TGTGCCAGCAGTTATTCGGGGACCGCGTTTGGCTACACCTTC. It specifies CASSYSGTAFGYTF.

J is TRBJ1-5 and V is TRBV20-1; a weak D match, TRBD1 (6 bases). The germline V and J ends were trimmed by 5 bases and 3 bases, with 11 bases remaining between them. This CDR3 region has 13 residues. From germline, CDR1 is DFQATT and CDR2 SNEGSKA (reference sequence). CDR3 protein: CSARDKINQPQHF. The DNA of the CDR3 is TGCAGTGCTCGGGACAAGATCAATCAGCCCCAGCATTTT.

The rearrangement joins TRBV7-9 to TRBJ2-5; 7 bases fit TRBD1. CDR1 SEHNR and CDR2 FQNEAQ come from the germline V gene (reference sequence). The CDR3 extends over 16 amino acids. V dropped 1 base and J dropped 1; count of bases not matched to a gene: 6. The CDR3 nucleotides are TGTGCCAGCAGCTTAGTTCGACAGGGCCGCCAAGAGACCCAGTACTTC. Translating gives CASSLVRQGRQETQYF.

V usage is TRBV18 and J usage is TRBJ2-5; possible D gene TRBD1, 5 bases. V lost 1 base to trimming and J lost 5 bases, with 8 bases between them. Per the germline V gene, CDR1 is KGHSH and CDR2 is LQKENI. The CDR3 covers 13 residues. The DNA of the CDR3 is TGTGCCAGCTCACCACGGACAACGGAGACCCAGTACTTC. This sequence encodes CASSPRTTETQYF.

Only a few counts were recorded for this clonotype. The CDR3 sequence is CASSSRQFKYEQYF. CDR3 sequence (DNA): TGTGCCAGCAGTTCTAGACAGTTCAAGTACGAGCAGTACTTC. The chain is built from TRBV21-1 and TRBJ2-7; TRBD1, the table's D call, was not compared with the DNA. TRBV21-1 is a known pseudogene. This CDR3 is built from 14 residues.

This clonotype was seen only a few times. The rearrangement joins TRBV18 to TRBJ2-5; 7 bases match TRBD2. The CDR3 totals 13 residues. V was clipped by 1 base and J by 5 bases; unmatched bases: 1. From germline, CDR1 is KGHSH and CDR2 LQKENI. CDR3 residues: CASSPLGGETQYF. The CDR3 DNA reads TGTGCCAGCTCACCACTGGGAGGGGAGACCCAGTACTTC.

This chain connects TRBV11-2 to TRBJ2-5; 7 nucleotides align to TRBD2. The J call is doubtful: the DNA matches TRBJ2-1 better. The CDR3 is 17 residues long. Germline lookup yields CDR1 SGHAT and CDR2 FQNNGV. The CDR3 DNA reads TGTGCCAGCAGCCCACACTCGACTAGCCGGGAGATTAGGGAGCAGTTCTTC. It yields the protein CASSPHSTSREIREQFF.

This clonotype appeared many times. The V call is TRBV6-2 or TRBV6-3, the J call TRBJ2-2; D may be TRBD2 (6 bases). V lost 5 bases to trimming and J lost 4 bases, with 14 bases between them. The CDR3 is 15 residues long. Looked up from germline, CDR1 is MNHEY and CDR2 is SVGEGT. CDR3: CASSPSSVITGELFF. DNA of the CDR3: TGTGCCAGCAGTCCATCTAGCGTGATCACCGGGGAGCTGTTTTTT.

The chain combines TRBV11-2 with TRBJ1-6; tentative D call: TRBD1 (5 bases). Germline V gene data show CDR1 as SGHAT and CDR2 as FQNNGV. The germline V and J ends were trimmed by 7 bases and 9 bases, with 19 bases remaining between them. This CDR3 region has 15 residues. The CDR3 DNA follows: TGTGCCAGCACCATTGAGAGGGACGCACGTTCACCCCTCCACTTT. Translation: CASTIERDARSPLHF.

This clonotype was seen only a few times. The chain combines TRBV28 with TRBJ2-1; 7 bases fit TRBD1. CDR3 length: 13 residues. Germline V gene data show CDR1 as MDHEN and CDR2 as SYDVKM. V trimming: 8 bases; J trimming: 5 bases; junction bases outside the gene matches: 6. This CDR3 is CASGKGGHNEQFF. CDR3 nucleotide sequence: TGTGCCAGCGGAAAAGGGGGCCACAATGAGCAGTTCTTC.

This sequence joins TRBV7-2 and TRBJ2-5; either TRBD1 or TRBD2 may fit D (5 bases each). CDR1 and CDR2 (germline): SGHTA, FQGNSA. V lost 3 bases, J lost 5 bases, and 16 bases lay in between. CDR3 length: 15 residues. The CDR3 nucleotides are TGTGCCAGCAGCTTCATATCGAGGGGAATGGAGACCCAGTACTTC. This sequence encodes CASSFISRGMETQYF.

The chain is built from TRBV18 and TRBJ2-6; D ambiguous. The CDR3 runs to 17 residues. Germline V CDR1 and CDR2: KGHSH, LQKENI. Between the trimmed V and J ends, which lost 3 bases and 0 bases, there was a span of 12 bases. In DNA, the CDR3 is TGTGCCAGCTCACCGACGGCAGTAAGCTCTGGGGCCAACGTCCTGACTTTC. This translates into CASSPTAVSSGANVLTF.

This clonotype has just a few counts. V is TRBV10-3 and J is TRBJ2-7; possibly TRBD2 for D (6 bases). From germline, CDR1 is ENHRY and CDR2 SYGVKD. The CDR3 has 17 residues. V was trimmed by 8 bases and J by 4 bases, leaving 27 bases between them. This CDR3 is CAIPRLSGRTTIYEQYF. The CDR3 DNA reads TGTGCCATCCCAAGGCTATCCGGGAGAACAACCATTTACGAGCAGTACTTC.

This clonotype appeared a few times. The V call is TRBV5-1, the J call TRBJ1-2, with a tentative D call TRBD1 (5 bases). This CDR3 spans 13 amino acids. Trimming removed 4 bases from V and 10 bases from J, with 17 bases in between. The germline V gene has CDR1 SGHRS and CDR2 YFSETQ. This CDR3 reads CASSTAGTPDYTF. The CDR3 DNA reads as TGCGCCAGCAGCACGGCCGGGACCCCGGACTACACCTTC.

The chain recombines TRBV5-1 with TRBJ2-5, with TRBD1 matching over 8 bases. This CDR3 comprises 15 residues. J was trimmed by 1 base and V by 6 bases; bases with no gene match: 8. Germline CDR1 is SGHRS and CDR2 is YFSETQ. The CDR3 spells CASTPQGTGQETQYF. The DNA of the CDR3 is TGCGCCAGCACCCCACAGGGGACAGGCCAAGAGACCCAGTACTTC.

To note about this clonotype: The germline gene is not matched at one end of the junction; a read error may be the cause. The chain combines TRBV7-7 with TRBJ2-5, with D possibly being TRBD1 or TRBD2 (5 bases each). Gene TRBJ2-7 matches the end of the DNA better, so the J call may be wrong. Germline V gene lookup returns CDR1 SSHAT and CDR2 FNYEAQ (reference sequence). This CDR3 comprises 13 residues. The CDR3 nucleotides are TGTGCTAGCAGCCCCGGGGCTACCTACGAGCAGTACTTC. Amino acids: CASSPGATYEQYF.

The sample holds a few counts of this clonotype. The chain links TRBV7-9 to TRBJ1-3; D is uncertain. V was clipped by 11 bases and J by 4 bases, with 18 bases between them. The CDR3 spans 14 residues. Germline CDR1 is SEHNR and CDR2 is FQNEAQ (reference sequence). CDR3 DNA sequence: TGTGCCCTTATGGTCGGCTCGGAGGGAAACACCATATATTTT. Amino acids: CALMVGSEGNTIYF.

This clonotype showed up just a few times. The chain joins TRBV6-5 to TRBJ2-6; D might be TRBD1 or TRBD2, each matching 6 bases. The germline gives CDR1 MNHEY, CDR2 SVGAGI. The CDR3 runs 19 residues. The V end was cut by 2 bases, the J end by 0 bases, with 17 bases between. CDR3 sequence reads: CASSYEGGPPRSGANVLTF. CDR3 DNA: TGTGCCAGCAGTTACGAGGGGGGCCCCCCCCGCTCTGGGGCCAACGTCCTGACTTTC.

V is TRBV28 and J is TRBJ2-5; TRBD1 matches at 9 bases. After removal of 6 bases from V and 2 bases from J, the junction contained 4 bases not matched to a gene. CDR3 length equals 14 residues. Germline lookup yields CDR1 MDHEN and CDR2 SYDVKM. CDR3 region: CASRPDRGQETQYF. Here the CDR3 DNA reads TGTGCCAGCAGACCTGACAGGGGGCAAGAGACCCAGTACTTC. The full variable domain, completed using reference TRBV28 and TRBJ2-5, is DVKVTQSSRYLVKRTGEKVFLECVQDMDHENMFWYRQDPGLGLRLIYFSYDVKMKEKGDIPEGYSVSREKKERFSLILESASTNQTSMYLCASRPDRGQETQYFGPGTRLLVL.

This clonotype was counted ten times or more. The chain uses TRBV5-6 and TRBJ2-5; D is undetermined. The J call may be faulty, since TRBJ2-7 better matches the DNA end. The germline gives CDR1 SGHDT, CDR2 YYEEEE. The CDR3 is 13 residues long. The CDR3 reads CASSLEVNYEQYF. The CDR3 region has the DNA TGTGCCAGCAGCTTGGAGGTCAACTACGAGCAGTACTTC.

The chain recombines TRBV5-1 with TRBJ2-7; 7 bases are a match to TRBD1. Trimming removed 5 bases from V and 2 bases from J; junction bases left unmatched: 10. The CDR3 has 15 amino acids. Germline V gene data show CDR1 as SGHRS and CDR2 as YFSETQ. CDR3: CASSEQGWRPYEQYF. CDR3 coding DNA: TGCGCCAGCAGTGAACAGGGGTGGAGGCCCTACGAGCAGTACTTC.

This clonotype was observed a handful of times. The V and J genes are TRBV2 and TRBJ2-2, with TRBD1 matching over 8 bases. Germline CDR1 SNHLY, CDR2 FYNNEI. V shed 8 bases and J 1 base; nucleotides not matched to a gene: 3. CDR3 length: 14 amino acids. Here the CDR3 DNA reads TGTGCCAGCGCAGGACAGGGGAACACCGGGGAGCTGTTTTTT. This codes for CASAGQGNTGELFF.

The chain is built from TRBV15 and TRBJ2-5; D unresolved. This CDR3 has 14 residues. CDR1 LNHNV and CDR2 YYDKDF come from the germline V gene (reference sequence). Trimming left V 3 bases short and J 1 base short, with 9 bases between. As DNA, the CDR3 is TGTGCCACCAGCAGTGCTAGAAGCCAAGAGACCCAGTACTTC. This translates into CATSSARSQETQYF.

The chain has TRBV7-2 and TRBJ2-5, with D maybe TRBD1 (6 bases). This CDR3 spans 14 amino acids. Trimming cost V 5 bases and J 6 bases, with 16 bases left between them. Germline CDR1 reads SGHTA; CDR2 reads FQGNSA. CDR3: CASSARPRGKTQYF. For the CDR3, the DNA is TGTGCCAGCAGCGCCCGGCCCAGGGGAAAGACCCAGTACTTC.

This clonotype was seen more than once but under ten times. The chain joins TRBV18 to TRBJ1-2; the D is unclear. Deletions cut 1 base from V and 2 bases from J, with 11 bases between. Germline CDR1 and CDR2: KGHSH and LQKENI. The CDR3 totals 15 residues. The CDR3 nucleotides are TGTGCCAGCTCACCACAACCCGAAATAAACTATGGCTACACCTTC. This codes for CASSPQPEINYGYTF.

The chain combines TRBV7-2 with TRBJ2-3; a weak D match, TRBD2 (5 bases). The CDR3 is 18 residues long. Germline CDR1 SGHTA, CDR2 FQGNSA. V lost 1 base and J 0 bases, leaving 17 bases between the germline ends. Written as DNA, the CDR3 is TGTGCCAGCAGCTTAGGCCTTCCTGCGGGTTTAAGCACAGATACGCAGTATTTT. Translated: CASSLGLPAGLSTDTQYF. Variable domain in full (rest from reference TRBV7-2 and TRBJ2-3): GAGVSQSPSNKVTEKGKDVELRCDPISGHTALYWYRQSLGQGLEFLIYFQGNSAPDKSGLPSDRFSAERTGGSVSTLTIQRTQQEDSAVYLCASSLGLPAGLSTDTQYFGPGTRLTVL.

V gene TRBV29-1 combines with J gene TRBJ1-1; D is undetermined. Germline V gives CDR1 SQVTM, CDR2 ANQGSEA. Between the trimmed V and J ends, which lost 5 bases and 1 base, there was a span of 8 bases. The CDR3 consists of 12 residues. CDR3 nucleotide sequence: TGCAGCGTTCGGATCAAGAACACTGAAGCTTTCTTT. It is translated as CSVRIKNTEAFF.

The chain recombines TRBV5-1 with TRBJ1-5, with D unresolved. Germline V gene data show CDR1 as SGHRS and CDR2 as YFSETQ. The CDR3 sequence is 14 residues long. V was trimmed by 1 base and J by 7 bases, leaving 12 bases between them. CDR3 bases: TGCGCCAGCAGCTTGCTGGCCGGAGAGCAGCCCCAGCATTTT. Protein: CASSLLAGEQPQHF.

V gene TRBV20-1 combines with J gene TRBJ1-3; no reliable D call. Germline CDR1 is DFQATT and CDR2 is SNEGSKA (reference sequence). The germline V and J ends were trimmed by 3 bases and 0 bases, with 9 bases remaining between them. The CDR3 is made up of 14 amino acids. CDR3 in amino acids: CSASGDGSGNTIYF. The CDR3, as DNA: TGCAGTGCTAGTGGGGATGGCTCTGGAAACACCATATATTTT.